Detailed here is one T cell receptor beta chain. Its antigen remains undetermined. The library was generated by 5' RACE. Each TCR library was prepared from around 3,400 ng of total RNA. cDNA was synthesized with SMARTScribe reverse transcriptase in eight separate reactions per sample. During cDNA synthesis, unique molecular identifiers containing a 6-nucleotide sample barcode were introduced by template switching. Two nested PCRs of approximately 16 and 9 cycles amplified the TCRalpha and TCRbeta cDNA, and bead purification followed each PCR. Before amplification, the cDNA was treated with uracil DNA-glycosylase and purified using the QIAquick PCR purification kit. The second PCR added Illumina TruSeq-compatible adapters along with sample-specific barcodes. Library quality and concentration were assessed using TapeStation and Qubit, and approximately 5 ng of each library was pooled. The pooled libraries were sequenced with 2 x 100 bp reads and custom sequencing primers on an Illumina HiSeq2500 single-index Rapid Run. The original methods were these. PCR and sequencing errors were corrected by UMI-based consensus assembly using MiGEC version 1.2.6. MiXCR version 2.1.1 was used for V(D)J alignment, clonotype assembly and CDR3 extraction. Gene usage, clonotype sharing and MAIT/NKT TCR abundance were normalised by analysing the top 1000, 10 000 and 20 000 clonotypes per sample. After downsampling to 27 000 UMIs, diversity was calculated as the inverse Simpson index using the vegan R package. Paired Mann-Whitney U tests on discordant twin pairs were used, with Benjamini-Hochberg multiple-testing correction. The reads were reprocessed in TCRdb, with one entry per CDR3 protein sequence and no accompanying DNA. Here the V and J calls rest on TCRdb's processing, not on the authors' analysis. This sample's table lists about 170,000 distinct CDR3 sequences. The top ten hold 2.8% of the sample.

The data belong to a study of monozygotic twins with inflammatory bowel disease (dated by TCRdb to the late 2010s). A note on the overall study: The full study comprised 28 monozygotic twin pairs: nine German pairs (four IBD-concordant, five IBD-discordant) and 19 IBD-discordant Danish pairs. Disease-associated traits were sought mainly through comparisons between IBD patients and their genetically identical healthy co-twins within discordant pairs. Each individual had, on average, about 151 000 unique TCRalpha sequences and 181 000 unique TCRbeta sequences available for analysis.

Overall study results and their limits: No single strong signal or clonotype linked to IBD turned up in the results, so the idea that one exists was not supported. The analysis was unable to tell apart different T cell subtypes. IBD patients had lower TCRbeta repertoire diversity, measured by the inverse Simpson index, than their healthy co-twins. Repertoire similarity did not differ between concordant and discordant twins, which could be due to limited statistical power. Compared with healthy twins, IBD patients shared fewer clonotypes with other individuals, and the difference was most pronounced in patients with signs of disease activity. Background noise and inter-individual variability may have been introduced into the repertoires by the differing immunosuppressive treatments among patients.

An approximately 2.5 ml peripheral blood sample was drawn into PAXgene tubes per donor and stored at -80°C. Total RNA was isolated from whole blood with the PAXgene blood miRNA kit on an automated QIAcube, without T cell sorting. Deep TCRalpha and TCRbeta repertoire profiling with unique molecular barcoding was performed on peripheral blood of monozygotic twin pairs concordant or discordant for inflammatory bowel disease. Smoking habits were recorded for all twin pairs, with individuals classified as current, former or never smokers. For CDR1 and CDR2, the germline V gene lists ENHRY and SYGVKD. The CDR3 runs 15 amino acids, cysteine and phenylalanine included. The DNA is not on file.

The sequence was collected from a human donor with ulcerative colitis or Crohn's disease, or a healthy co-twin of an affected twin (not recorded which). The rearranged chain carries TRBV10-3 and TRBJ2-3; TCRdb calls TRBD1, which cannot be checked without DNA. Source material: blood. The CDR3 in this case is CAIRQNPGGTDTQYF.